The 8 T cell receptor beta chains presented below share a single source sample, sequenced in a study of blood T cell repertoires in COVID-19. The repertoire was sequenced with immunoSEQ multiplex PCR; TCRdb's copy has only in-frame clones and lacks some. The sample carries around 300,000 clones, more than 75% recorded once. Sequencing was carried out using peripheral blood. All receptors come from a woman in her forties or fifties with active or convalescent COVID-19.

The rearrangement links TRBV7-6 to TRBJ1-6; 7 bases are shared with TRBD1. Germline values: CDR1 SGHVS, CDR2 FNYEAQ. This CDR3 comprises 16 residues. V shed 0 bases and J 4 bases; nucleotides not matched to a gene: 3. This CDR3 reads CASSLALGQYNSPLHF. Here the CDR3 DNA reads TGTGCCAGCAGCTTAGCCTTGGGACAGTATAATTCACCCCTCCACTTT.

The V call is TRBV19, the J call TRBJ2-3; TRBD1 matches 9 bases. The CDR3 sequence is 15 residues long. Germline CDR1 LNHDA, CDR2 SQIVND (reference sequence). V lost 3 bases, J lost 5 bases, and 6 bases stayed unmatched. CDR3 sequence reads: CASSMSTGGIDTQYF. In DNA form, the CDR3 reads TGTGCCAGTAGTATGTCGACAGGGGGGATAGATACGCAGTATTTT.

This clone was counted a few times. CDR3 residues: CAWSGSGVQPQHF. CDR3 DNA sequence: TGTGCCTGGAGCGGTAGCGGGGTGCAGCCCCAGCATTTT. The chain uses TRBV30 and TRBJ1-5; D not certain. CDR3 length: 13 residues. V was cut by 3 bases and J by 7 bases, with 13 bases left in between. CDR1 is GTSNPN and CDR2 is SVGIG in the germline V gene (reference sequence).

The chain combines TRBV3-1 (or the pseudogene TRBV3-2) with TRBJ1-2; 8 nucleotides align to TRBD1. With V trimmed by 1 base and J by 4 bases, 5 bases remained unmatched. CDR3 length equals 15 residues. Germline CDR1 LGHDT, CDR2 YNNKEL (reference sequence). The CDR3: CASSQGGQGGYGYTF. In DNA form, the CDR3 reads TGTGCCAGCAGCCAAGGAGGACAGGGAGGCTATGGCTACACCTTC.

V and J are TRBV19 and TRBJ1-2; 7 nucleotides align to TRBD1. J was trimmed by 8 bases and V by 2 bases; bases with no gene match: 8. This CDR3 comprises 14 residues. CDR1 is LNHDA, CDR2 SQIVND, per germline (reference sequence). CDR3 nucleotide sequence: TGTGCCAGTAGTATATTCGAGGGGGCAAGGGGCTACACCTTC. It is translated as CASSIFEGARGYTF.

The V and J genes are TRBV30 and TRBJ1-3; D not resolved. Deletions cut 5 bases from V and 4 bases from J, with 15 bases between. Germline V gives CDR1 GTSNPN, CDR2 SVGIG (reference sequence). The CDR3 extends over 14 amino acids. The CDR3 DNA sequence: TGTGCCTGGGGTTCCGGGAGCCGGGGAAACACCATATATTTT. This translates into CAWGSGSRGNTIYF.

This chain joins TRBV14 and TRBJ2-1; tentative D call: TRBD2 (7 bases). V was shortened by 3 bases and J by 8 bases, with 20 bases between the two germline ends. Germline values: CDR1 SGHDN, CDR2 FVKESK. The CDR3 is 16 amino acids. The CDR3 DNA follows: TGTGCCAGCAGCCACCCAATTACGGGGGGCAGCGATGAGCAGTTCTTC. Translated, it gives CASSHPITGGSDEQFF.

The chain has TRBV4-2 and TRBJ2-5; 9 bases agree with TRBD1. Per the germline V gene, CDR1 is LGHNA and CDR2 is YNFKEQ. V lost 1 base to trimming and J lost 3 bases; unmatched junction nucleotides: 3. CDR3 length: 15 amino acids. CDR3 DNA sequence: TGTGCCAGCAGCCAAGCTTGGACAGGGGAAGAGACCCAGTACTTC. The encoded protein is CASSQAWTGEETQYF.